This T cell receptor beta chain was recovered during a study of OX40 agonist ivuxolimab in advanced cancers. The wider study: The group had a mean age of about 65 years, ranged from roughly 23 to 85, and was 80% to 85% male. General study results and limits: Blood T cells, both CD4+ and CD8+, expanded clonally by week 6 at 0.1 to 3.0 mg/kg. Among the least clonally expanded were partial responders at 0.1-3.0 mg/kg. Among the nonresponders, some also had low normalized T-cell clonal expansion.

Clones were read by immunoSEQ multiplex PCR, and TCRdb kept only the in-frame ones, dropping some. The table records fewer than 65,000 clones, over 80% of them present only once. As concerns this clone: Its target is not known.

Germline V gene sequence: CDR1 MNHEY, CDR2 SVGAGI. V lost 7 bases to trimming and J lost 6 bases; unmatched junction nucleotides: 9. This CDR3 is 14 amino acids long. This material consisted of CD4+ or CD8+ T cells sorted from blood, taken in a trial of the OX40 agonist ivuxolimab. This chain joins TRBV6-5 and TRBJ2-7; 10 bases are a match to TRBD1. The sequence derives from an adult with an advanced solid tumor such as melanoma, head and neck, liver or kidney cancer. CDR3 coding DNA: TGTGCCAGCAAAAAGGGGACAGGGGTCGGCGAGCAGTACTTC. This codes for CASKKGTGVGEQYF.